This TCR beta chain was sequenced in a study of CD8+ T cells in alopecia areata (dated by TCRdb to between 2017 and 2018). The study in broad terms: The study used high-throughput TCRbeta sequencing to examine T cell clonal expansion in alopecia areata, in both the C3H/HeJ mouse model and human patients. On the human side, TCRbeta sequencing was run on scalp tissue and on sorted CD4+ and CD8+ peripheral blood T cells from healthy controls and from alopecia areata patients with either patchy or totalis/universalis disease. Scalp clonality was compared among normal scalp (n=4), patchy alopecia areata scalp (n=8), and alopecia totalis/universalis scalp (n=8). RNA came from the PAXgene miRNA kit for fixed scalp, the miRNeasy kit for PBMCs, and the RNeasy kit for mouse skin. TCRbeta CDR3 regions were amplified by immunoSEQ multiplex PCR with 35 Vbeta forward and 13 Jbeta reverse primers. Overall study outcomes, separate from this receptor: Scalp TCR repertoire analysis is complicated because resident alphabeta T cells in normal human skin are also sequenced, whereas mouse skin is dominated by gammadelta T cells. Compared with normal scalp, lesional scalp had higher clonality and more expanded CD8+ clones, particularly in alopecia totalis/universalis, a pattern that suggests antigenic drive. TCR sequences shared between patients were less clear than in mice, possibly partly because of HLA diversity in the patient population.

As for this clone: Its recognized antigen is unknown. No much larger clone exists at a distance of one base, and base qualities are not known.

The V end loses 4 bases and the J end loses 2 bases, and a stretch of 18 bases separates them. Per the germline V gene (reference sequence), LNHDA is the CDR1 and SQIVND is the CDR2. The CDR3 covers 16 residues, taking in both the cysteine and the phenylalanine. Only the CDR3 region is kept as DNA, spanning 48 bases read in frame from base 1. PBMCs were isolated by density centrifugation and stained for CD3, CD4 and CD8, after which CD4+ and CD8+ T cells were sorted on a FACSAria. Unaffected controls provided scalp biopsies and blood samples. Libraries were constructed by the immunoSEQ multiplex PCR assay. For TCR sequencing, RNA was extracted from every sample and reverse transcribed into cDNA to serve as template. SuperScript III was used for first-strand cDNA synthesis, primed with a 2:1 mix of oligo-dT and random hexamers. A synthetic immune receptor repertoire was used to gauge amplification bias, and whatever bias remained was removed computationally. The paper's processing steps were these. Raw reads were preprocessed to remove errors, and CDR3 was defined according to IMGT conventions as the region from the conserved cysteine to phenylalanine. To get clonality, Shannon entropy was normalized by log2 of the number of productive unique TCRs and the result was subtracted from 1. CD4 or CD8 identity of scalp clones was inferred by cross-referencing scalp TCRbeta sequences with sorted blood CD4 and CD8 repertoires. Entries here come from immuneACCESS through TCRdb and include only in-frame sequences with V and J called. Some clones fail to appear in such tables; in the studies checked, an unresolved V gene covers under half of the shortfall, and the cause of the remainder is unknown. V, J and clone size were drawn from that table, and D and trimming were deduced from the DNA. The table for this sample lists roughly 100,000 clones; 45% to 60% of them were counted only once. Clones ranked in the top ten supply about 9% of the sample.

Recombination joined TRBV19 with TRBJ2-7; the D gene assignment is perhaps TRBD1 or TRBD2, with each matching 5 bases. Sequencing was performed on CD4+ T cells sorted from blood. The receptor's source is a human donor in good health. The nucleotide sequence reads TGTGCCAGTAGTACCCTTGGGACCGTCGGTACCTACGAGCAGTACTTC. This yields the protein CASSTLGTVGTYEQYF.